The table lists the clone carrying this T cell receptor (beta chain) with many counts. The antigen is not known. These data originate in a study of shared clonotypes between healthy human individuals. Study-wide background: In total, the donors were a couple of women and a few men aged 18 to 49.

CDR3 size: 13 residues. Trimming removed 4 bases from V and 7 bases from J, with 11 bases in between. CDR1 is SGHTA, CDR2 FQGNSA, per germline. Replicate sorted-subset PCRs were loaded with around 220 ng DNA, about 30,000 T cell genomes. Libraries were prepared by immunoSEQ multiplex PCR; TCRdb keeps only in-frame clonotypes and omits some of them. Found here are about 1.1 million clones, about 80% of them singletons; the top ten hold 0.6% to 0.75%. Study outcomes and limitations: Approximately 4.9% of naive CD4 clonotypes were shared across four donors. The authors expected sequencing depth to affect clonotype sharing among donors.

The sample taken for sequencing was memory CD4+ T cells from PBMCs. As for subset: CD45RA-negative fraction. This clonotype was obtained from a young man in good health. Some clones in this sample may be carry-over from other donors' samples. V usage is TRBV7-2 and J usage is TRBJ1-5, with no clear D. The CDR3 bases are TGTGCCAGCAGCTCAAGCCCAGGACAGCCCCAGCATTTT. It translates to CASSSSPGQPQHF.